This T cell receptor (beta chain) was observed in a study of read filtering for tumor transcriptome and immune sequencing. Every patient had bone marrow sampled while the disease was active. The library was built from approximately 400 ng RNA with molecular barcoded adaptors for alpha/delta and beta/gamma chains. From the reads, TCRdb called clonotypes with MiXCR, one entry per CDR3 protein. Counted here are 35,000 to 40,000 distinct CDR3 sequences, approximately 15% occurring once; the ten biggest clones make up about 36%. This CDR3 spans 13 amino acids. Germline assignment: CDR1 SGHTA and CDR2 FQGNSA. Trimming removed 1 base from V and 3 bases from J, with 6 bases in between. This clonotype came up many times.

This chain links TRBV7-2 with TRBJ2-5; maybe TRBD2 (6 bases). Material: a population of CD138-negative cells sorted from bone marrow. The clonotype comes from a donor at least 40 years old with multiple myeloma. Written as DNA, the CDR3 is TGTGCCAGCAGCTTAGGGACTAAAGAGACCCAGTACTTC. Amino acid sequence: CASSLGTKETQYF.